One TCR beta chain is described in this entry. This record comes from a study of shared T cell receptors in the human thymus. V lost 4 bases, J lost 2 bases, and 8 bases stayed unmatched. Germline V gene data show CDR1 as SGHDT and CDR2 as YYEEEE. The CDR3 spans 15 residues. Some clones are missing from TCRdb's copy, which holds only in-frame ones; the method was immunoSEQ multiplex PCR. The sample gives approximately 660,000 clones, approximately 90% of which show up once; around 0.0099% is in the top ten. This same sample was also part of a study on human thymus T cells. That study adds: From resections taken during corrective heart surgery, the thymus tissue was obtained. Related reports documented highly overlapping thymic repertoires among unrelated individuals.

The sequencing input was thymocytes. V is TRBV5-6 and J is TRBJ2-7; 8 bases map to TRBD1. The sequence came from a boy in the first two years of life with a congenital heart defect. The DNA of the CDR3 is TGTGCCAGCAGCCGACCCGGGACAGGCCCCTACGAGCAGTACTTC. It yields the protein CASSRPGTGPYEQYF.